This T cell receptor (beta chain) was sequenced in a study of cytomegalovirus exposure and HLA in healthy donors. Study-wide points: Highly shared variants forming one cluster were likely a sequencing artifact.

13 Jbeta primers and 60 Vbeta primers were used for the PCR. Method: immunoSEQ multiplex PCR; TCRdb's copy keeps in-frame clones and lacks some. The table records approximately 150,000 clones, roughly 82% of them present only once. Germline V gives CDR1 SGHAT, CDR2 FQNNGV. The CDR3 spans 17 residues. With V trimmed by 5 bases and J by 1 base, 11 bases remained unmatched. This clone came up once. Its antigen is unidentified. This receptor was identified in a man in his thirties or forties in good health and CMV-seropositive. V is TRBV11-2 and J is TRBJ2-1, with 7 bases matching TRBD1. The specimen sequenced was PBMCs. The DNA for the CDR3 is TGTGCCAGCAGCACGGTGACAGGGAAGGAGTCCTACAATGAGCAGTTCTTC. Amino acid sequence: CASSTVTGKESYNEQFF.